One sample yielded the 11 T cell receptor beta chains listed below, sequenced in a study of response to subunit inactivated influenza vaccine (dated by TCRdb to the late 2010s). Libraries were prepared through RT-PCR. Sequencing was performed on an Illumina HiSeq 2500. The public reads were reprocessed in TCRdb via fastp at Q25 and MiXCR, keeping in-frame beta chains. CDR3 protein sequences are deduplicated, and each keeps its most common genes and DNA. Counted in this sample were 600,000 to 700,000 distinct CDR3 sequences; 14% of them appeared once. Roughly 7.6% of the sample is held by the ten biggest clonotypes. Source: PBMCs from blood, taken 14 to 15 days before vaccination. The receptors derive from a man aged 45-65 years who received an inactivated influenza vaccine. Donor details come from another sample of the same person, matched by shared clones.

This clonotype was counted between two and nine times. The gene calls are TRBV15 and TRBJ2-1; D uncertain. The CDR3 is 14 amino acids. The germline gives CDR1 LNHNV, CDR2 YYDKDF (reference sequence). The V end was cut by 5 bases, the J end by 5 bases, with 13 bases between. The CDR3 loop reads CATSPRLSDNEQFF. CDR3 nucleotide sequence: TGTGCCACCAGCCCTAGATTGAGTGACAATGAGCAGTTCTTC.

This clonotype has a count of ten or more. The chain links TRBV5-6 to TRBJ2-1; 9 bases align to TRBD2. Germline values: CDR1 SGHDT, CDR2 YYEEEE. This CDR3 comprises 14 residues. V lost 2 bases, J lost 6 bases, and 3 bases stayed unmatched. CDR3 protein: CASSFGGRGNEQFF. In DNA form, the CDR3 reads TGTGCCAGCAGCTTTGGCGGGAGGGGCAATGAGCAGTTCTTC.

This clonotype has more than one count but fewer than ten. V is TRBV5-6 and J is TRBJ2-4; D is unresolved. The V gene's germline CDR1 is SGHDT and CDR2 YYEEEE. The CDR3 is 16 residues long. V was clipped by 5 bases and J by 2 bases, with 17 bases between them. The CDR3 here is CASSPMDHVSKNIQYF. CDR3 in DNA: TGTGCCAGCAGTCCGATGGACCATGTCTCCAAAAACATTCAGTACTTC.

The V and J genes are TRBV12-3 or TRBV12-4 and TRBJ2-1, with D perhaps TRBD1 (5 bases). V was clipped by 6 bases and J by 0 bases, with 9 bases between them. This CDR3 comprises 14 residues. CDR3: CASRPDSSYNEQFF. The CDR3, as DNA: TGTGCCAGCAGACCCGACAGCTCCTACAATGAGCAGTTCTTC.

Here the CDR3 DNA reads TGTGCCAGCAGTTCGACAGGGGTTGAAGCTTTCTTT. It yields the protein CASSSTGVEAFF. The chain links TRBV12-3 or TRBV12-4 to TRBJ1-1; 8 bases agree with TRBD1. The CDR3 is 12 amino acids. The trim removed 4 bases at V and 7 bases at J, leaving 2 bases unmatched.

V usage is TRBV5-1 and J usage is TRBJ1-1; TRBD1 aligns across 9 bases. CDR1 is SGHRS and CDR2 is YFSETQ in the germline V gene. The CDR3 extends over 17 amino acids. The trim removed 0 bases at V and 0 bases at J, leaving 6 bases unmatched. CDR3 DNA: TGCGCCAGCAGCTTGGTCGACAGGGGGGTAGTGAACACTGAAGCTTTCTTT. It translates to CASSLVDRGVVNTEAFF.

In this sample, this clonotype turned up a few times. In DNA form, the CDR3 reads TGTGCCACCAGCAGACAAGTAGGCTACGAGCAGTACTTC. It yields the protein CATSRQVGYEQYF. This chain links TRBV15 with TRBJ2-7, with no clear D. Germline V gene sequence: CDR1 LNHNV, CDR2 YYDKDF (reference sequence). The CDR3 is 13 residues long. Trimming shortened V by 2 bases and J by 3 bases, and 8 bases separated the two germline ends.

J is TRBJ2-2 and V is TRBV6-2 or TRBV6-3; D might be TRBD1 (6 bases). V was cut by 6 bases and J by 7 bases, with 15 bases left in between. This CDR3 contains 14 residues. CDR1 and CDR2 (germline): MNHEY, SVGEGT. The CDR3 is CASSRNRVGGELFF. CDR3 DNA sequence: TGTGCCAGCAGCCGAAACAGGGTTGGCGGGGAGCTGTTTTTT.

Ten or more counts support this clonotype. The chain has TRBV12-3 or TRBV12-4 and TRBJ2-7; 10 positions agree with TRBD1. The CDR3 is made up of 15 amino acids. J lost 2 bases, V lost 6 bases, and 7 bases had no gene match. This CDR3 is CASRAGTGVTYEQYF. The DNA for the CDR3 is TGTGCCAGCAGAGCCGGGACAGGGGTTACCTACGAGCAGTACTTC.

The rearrangement joins TRBV9 to TRBJ2-1; maybe TRBD2 (5 bases). This CDR3 region has 15 residues. Germline V gives CDR1 SGDLS, CDR2 YYNGEE. Trimming stripped 0 bases from V and 5 bases from J, with 12 bases between. The DNA of the CDR3 is TGTGCCAGCAGCGTAGGGGGAGAGAACAACAATGAGCAGTTCTTC. It codes for CASSVGGENNNEQFF.

V usage is TRBV12-3 or TRBV12-4 and J usage is TRBJ2-3; the match to TRBD1 covers 11 bases. This CDR3 has 16 residues. J lost 5 bases, V lost 5 bases, and 9 bases had no gene match. The DNA of the CDR3 is TGTGCCAGCAGTCAACTTCCGGGGACAGGGGGAGATACGCAGTATTTT. Encoded protein: CASSQLPGTGGDTQYF.